The 11 T cell receptor beta chains reported below all come from one sample, sequenced in a study of OX40 agonist ivuxolimab in advanced cancers. Library construction relied on the immunoSEQ multiplex PCR assay. TCRdb mirrors the immuneACCESS table, restricted to in-frame sequences. Some clones are absent from its copies; in checked studies, under half trace to an unresolved V gene, and the reason for the others is unknown. The sample data list about 77,000 clones, and 80% to 90% of these were observed just once. Roughly 6.3% of the sample comes from the top ten. Sequences were derived from CD4+ or CD8+ T cells sorted from blood, sampled in a trial of the OX40 agonist ivuxolimab. Receptors were obtained from an adult with an advanced solid tumor such as melanoma, head and neck, liver or kidney cancer.

This clone has only a few counts. The CDR3 DNA reads as TGTGCCAGCAGGGGGACTAGCGGGGTACAAGAGACCCAGTACTTC. It encodes CASRGTSGVQETQYF. The chain uses TRBV6-6 and TRBJ2-5; 13 bases map to TRBD2. CDR1 MNHNY and CDR2 SVGAGI come from the germline V gene (reference sequence). The CDR3 sequence is 15 residues long. The trim removed 6 bases at V and 2 bases at J, leaving 3 bases unmatched.

CDR3 DNA sequence: TGTGCCAGCCGGGACAGGGGAGAGGTTGAGCAGTTCTTC. Translating gives CASRDRGEVEQFF. V and J are TRBV28 and TRBJ2-1, with 10 nucleotides matching TRBD1. The CDR3 contains 13 residues. V trimming: 8 bases; J trimming: 9 bases; junction bases outside the gene matches: 7. Germline-derived CDR1 and CDR2 are MDHEN and SYDVKM.

The gene calls are TRBV5-1 and TRBJ2-5; D possibly corresponds to TRBD2 (7 bases). V was shortened by 4 bases and J by 5 bases, with 18 bases between the two germline ends. CDR1 and CDR2 (germline): SGHRS, YFSETQ. CDR3 length: 15 residues. CDR3 region: CASSLGGASGETQYF. The CDR3 DNA reads as TGCGCCAGCAGCCTTGGGGGGGCCAGCGGGGAGACCCAGTACTTC.

This clone was picked up a small number of times. The chain uses TRBV7-9 and TRBJ2-1; D uncertain. Deletions cut 0 bases from V and 7 bases from J, with 13 bases between. Germline CDR1 SEHNR, CDR2 FQNEAQ (reference sequence). CDR3 length: 15 amino acids. The CDR3 here is CASSLAATLLNEQFF. In DNA form, the CDR3 reads TGTGCCAGCAGCTTAGCAGCGACGCTCTTAAATGAGCAGTTCTTC.

CDR3 sequence (DNA): TGCGCCAGCAGCCAAGATGGCACTCTCGGGGATACGCAGTATTTT. This gives the protein CASSQDGTLGDTQYF. This chain joins TRBV4-1 and TRBJ2-3, with D uncertain. The CDR3 is 15 amino acids. Germline CDR1 reads MGHRA; CDR2 reads YSYEKL. The ends were cut back, 0 bases at V and 6 bases at J, with 13 bases in the middle.

The chain combines TRBV5-4 with TRBJ2-1; unclear D gene. The CDR3 has 13 amino acids. Germline assignment: CDR1 SGHNT and CDR2 YYREEE (reference sequence). V was trimmed by 0 bases and J by 7 bases, leaving 8 bases between them. The CDR3 protein is CASSLVPANEQFF. The CDR3 DNA follows: TGTGCCAGCAGCTTGGTGCCAGCGAATGAGCAGTTCTTC.

This clone was picked up a small number of times. This rearrangement joins TRBV30 to TRBJ1-1; a weak D match, TRBD1 (5 bases). Trimming took off 3 bases at V and 3 bases at J, with 11 bases between the two ends. This CDR3 has 13 residues. Germline CDR1 is GTSNPN and CDR2 is SVGIG (reference sequence). The CDR3, as DNA: TGTGCCTGGAGAGGGGACCGGGACACTGAAGCTTTCTTT. Its translation is CAWRGDRDTEAFF.

This chain links TRBV5-4 with TRBJ1-1; no firm D call. Germline V lookup: CDR1 SGHNT, CDR2 YYREEE (reference sequence). The V gene lost 4 bases and the J gene lost 2 bases, with 15 bases spanning the gap. The CDR3 loop spans 15 amino acids. CDR3: CASSPGSTDNTEAFF. As DNA, the CDR3 is TGTGCCAGCAGCCCCGGATCGACGGATAACACTGAAGCTTTCTTT.

DNA of the CDR3: TGCGCCAGCAGTCTTGGCCTCACAGGGACAGGCTACACCTTC. Encoded protein: CASSLGLTGTGYTF. The rearrangement joins TRBV5-1 to TRBJ1-2; D may be TRBD1 (6 bases). Germline V gene lookup returns CDR1 SGHRS and CDR2 YFSETQ. The CDR3 length is 14 residues. V was clipped by 5 bases and J by 8 bases, with 19 bases between them.

The chain joins TRBV30 to TRBJ2-6; a weak D match, TRBD2 (6 bases). Trimming removed 4 bases at V and 0 bases at J, with 16 bases between. The germline V gene has CDR1 GTSNPN and CDR2 SVGIG (reference sequence). The CDR3 length is 17 residues. Here the CDR3 DNA reads TGTGCCTGGAAAATTGGGGGAGGTCTCTCTGGGGCCAACGTCCTGACTTTC. Amino acids: CAWKIGGGLSGANVLTF.

The rearrangement links TRBV21-1 to TRBJ2-7; no DNA check was done on the table's D call, TRBD2. TRBV21-1 is a known pseudogene. This CDR3 contains 16 residues. CDR3 loop: CASSKATSGKVYEQYF. In nucleotides, the CDR3 is TGTGCCAGCAGCAAAGCGACTAGCGGGAAGGTTTACGAGCAGTACTTC.